The 25 T cell receptor beta chains reported below all come from one sample, sequenced in a study of radiotherapy plus CTLA-4 blockade in lung cancer. Sequencing was performed with immunoSEQ multiplex PCR; in TCRdb, only in-frame clones are kept and a portion is missing. This sample has approximately 76,000 clones; 60% to 85% occur once, and the top ten carry under 4.5%. The material was peripheral blood, obtained from a patient treated with radiotherapy plus ipilimumab. The receptors were sampled from a human donor with non-small cell lung cancer who had a partial response to radiotherapy plus ipilimumab. Some clones in this sample may be carry-over from other donors' samples.

In DNA, the CDR3 is TGCAGTGCCTTATATCGAGATACGCAGTATTTT. Protein product: CSALYRDTQYF. The chain uses TRBV20-1 and TRBJ2-3; D unresolved. Trimming took off 6 bases at V and 5 bases at J, with 9 bases between the two ends. CDR3 length: 11 amino acids. Germline V gene lookup returns CDR1 DFQATT and CDR2 SNEGSKA (reference sequence).

This chain joins TRBV15 and TRBJ2-5; TRBD1 might be the D (5 bases). Germline values: CDR1 LNHNV, CDR2 YYDKDF (reference sequence). Trimming pared 0 bases from V and 4 bases from J, leaving 9 bases between. This CDR3 comprises 14 residues. The CDR3, as DNA: TGTGCCACCAGCAGAGATTCGCAGGGAGAGACCCAGTACTTC. It is translated as CATSRDSQGETQYF.

This chain uses TRBV5-1 with TRBJ2-2, with unresolved D. The CDR3 has 17 residues. CDR1 and CDR2 (germline): SGHRS, YFSETQ. Trimming cost V 5 bases and J 1 base, with 18 bases left between them. The CDR3 DNA follows: TGCGCCAGCAGACCCACTGACATCCAGCTGAACACCGGGGAGCTGTTTTTT. Translating it yields CASRPTDIQLNTGELFF.

This clone was seen a few times. The chain carries TRBV5-1 and TRBJ1-1; D is uncertain. Germline V lookup: CDR1 SGHRS, CDR2 YFSETQ. The length of the CDR3 is 14 residues. V was shortened by 5 bases and J by 0 bases, with 11 bases between the two germline ends. The DNA of the CDR3 is TGCGCCAGCAGTTTACAAGTTATGAACACTGAAGCTTTCTTT. Translated, it gives CASSLQVMNTEAFF.

The rearrangement links TRBV7-2 to TRBJ1-2; D perhaps matches TRBD1 (6 bases). This CDR3 spans 15 amino acids. Looked up from germline, CDR1 is SGHTA and CDR2 is FQGNSA. V gave up 8 bases and J gave up 6 bases, with 22 bases separating them. In nucleotides, the CDR3 is TGTGCCAGCCGAACCAAAGGGGGGGGCCCCGATGGCTACACCTTC. Its translation is CASRTKGGGPDGYTF.

The rearrangement links TRBV14 to TRBJ1-1, with D perhaps TRBD1 (5 bases). CDR3 length: 15 amino acids. V lost 3 bases, J lost 5 bases, and 16 bases lay in between. CDR1 is SGHDN, CDR2 FVKESK, per germline. In DNA, the CDR3 is TGTGCCAGCAGCCACCTACGGGGCGGGGGGACTGAAGCTTTCTTT. It encodes CASSHLRGGGTEAFF.

The gene calls are TRBV19 and TRBJ1-1; the D gene is possibly TRBD1 (6 bases). Trimming shortened V by 1 base and J by 3 bases, and 9 bases separated the two germline ends. CDR3 length: 14 residues. Germline V gene data show CDR1 as LNHDA and CDR2 as SQIVND (reference sequence). CDR3 residues: CASSIGQVDTEAFF. The CDR3, as DNA: TGTGCCAGTAGTATAGGACAGGTGGACACTGAAGCTTTCTTT.

This sequence joins TRBV19 and TRBJ2-2, with 9 positions matching TRBD1. V gave up 8 bases and J gave up 7 bases; unmatched junction bases: 11. The CDR3 spans 15 residues. CDR1 is LNHDA and CDR2 is SQIVND in the germline V gene (reference sequence). CDR3 protein: CASSAGQGYYGELFF. CDR3 nucleotide sequence: TGTGCCAGTTCGGCCGGACAGGGGTATTACGGGGAGCTGTTTTTT. The complete variable domain, with remaining parts taken from reference TRBV19 and TRBJ2-2, reads DGGITQSPKYLFRKEGQNVTLSCEQNLNHDAMYWYRQDPGQGLRLIYYSQIVNDFQKGDIAEGYSVSREKKESFPLTVTSAQKNPTAFYLCASSAGQGYYGELFFGEGSRLTVL.

This sequence joins TRBV5-1 and TRBJ1-6, with D perhaps matching TRBD1 (5 bases). Per germline, CDR1 SGHRS and CDR2 YFSETQ. The V gene lost 4 bases and the J gene lost 7 bases, with 15 bases spanning the gap. The CDR3 totals 15 residues. The CDR3 nucleotides are TGCGCCAGCAGCCCAAGACAGCAACTCAATTCACCCCTCCACTTT. The encoded protein is CASSPRQQLNSPLHF.

J is TRBJ2-2 and V is TRBV7-7; maybe TRBD2 (7 bases). This CDR3 has 15 amino acids. The V gene lost 5 bases and the J gene lost 2 bases, with 12 bases spanning the gap. Germline CDR1 and CDR2: SSHAT and FNYEAQ (reference sequence). This CDR3 reads CASSKGGGNTGELFF. The CDR3 DNA is TGTGCCAGCAGCAAGGGAGGGGGAAACACCGGGGAGCTGTTTTTT.

The chain links TRBV7-8 to TRBJ1-5, with TRBD1 matching 9 bases. This CDR3 has 14 residues. Germline V CDR1 and CDR2: SGHVS, FQNEAQ. The V gene end was trimmed by 4 bases and the J gene end by 7 bases; junction bases not matched to a gene: 5. Here the CDR3 reads CASSSNRGHQPQHF. The DNA of the CDR3 is TGTGCCAGCAGCTCGAACAGGGGGCACCAGCCCCAGCATTTT. The full variable domain, with the rest looked up from reference TRBV7-8 and TRBJ1-5, is GAGVSQSPRYKVAKRGQDVALRCDPISGHVSLFWYQQALGQGPEFLTYFQNEAQLDKSGLPSDRFFAERPEGSVSTLKIQRTQQEDSAVYLCASSSNRGHQPQHFGDGTRLSIL.

This rearrangement joins TRBV5-3 to TRBJ2-7; TRBD1 is a possible D gene (6 bases). TRBV5-3 is annotated as an ORF whose role is uncertain. V dropped 4 bases and J dropped 0 bases, with 8 bases sitting between them. The CDR3 totals 13 residues. CDR3 loop: CARSRTDSYEQYF. The CDR3 DNA is TGTGCCAGAAGCCGGACAGACTCCTACGAGCAGTACTTC.

The genes are TRBV18 and TRBJ1-6; 8 nucleotides agree with TRBD1. The ends lost 2 bases at V and 6 bases at J; junction bases unmatched: 3. CDR3 length: 15 amino acids. Looked up from germline, CDR1 is KGHSH and CDR2 is LQKENI. CDR3 protein: CASSPRTGSNSPLHF. Here the CDR3 DNA reads TGTGCCAGCTCACCAAGGACAGGGAGTAATTCACCCCTCCACTTT.

The chain is built from TRBV4-3 and TRBJ1-2; a weak D match, TRBD1 (5 bases). The V gene's germline CDR1 is LGHNA and CDR2 YSLEER. The V end was cut by 1 base, the J end by 8 bases, with 14 bases between. There are 14 residues in the CDR3. In DNA, the CDR3 is TGCGCCAGCAGCCAAGTTCCGGGGGATGTAGGCTACACCTTC. Amino acid sequence: CASSQVPGDVGYTF.

V and J are TRBV6-6 and TRBJ2-7, with D unclear. The CDR3 covers 14 residues. With 1 base removed from V and 0 bases from J, the gap between germline ends came to 7 bases. Germline-derived CDR1 and CDR2 are MNHNY and SVGAGI (reference sequence). The CDR3 spells CASSYFTDSYEQYF. DNA for the CDR3: TGTGCCAGCAGTTACTTTACTGACTCCTACGAGCAGTACTTC.

The chain links TRBV5-1 to TRBJ1-6, with a tentative D call TRBD1 (5 bases). This CDR3 region has 18 residues. Germline values: CDR1 SGHRS, CDR2 YFSETQ. The ends were cut back, 0 bases at V and 0 bases at J, with 13 bases in the middle. The CDR3 DNA reads as TGCGCCAGCAGCTTGGAACAGGTCTATAGCTCCTATAATTCACCCCTCCACTTT. Translation gives CASSLEQVYSSYNSPLHF. The variable domain in full, with the rest retrieved from reference TRBV5-1 and TRBJ1-6, is KAGVTQTPRYLIKTRGQQVTLSCSPISGHRSVSWYQQTPGQGLQFLFEYFSETQRNKGNFPGRFSGRQFSNSRSEMNVSTLELGDSALYLCASSLEQVYSSYNSPLHFGNGTRLTVT.

The chain recombines TRBV11-3 with TRBJ2-7; tentative D call: TRBD2 (5 bases). Deletions cut 5 bases from V and 7 bases from J, with 21 bases between. The germline gives CDR1 SGHNT, CDR2 YENEEA. There are 15 residues in the CDR3. The CDR3 DNA sequence: TGTGCCAGCAGCCCGGGCGGTGGACCGCCGGGGGAGCAGTACTTC. Translation: CASSPGGGPPGEQYF.

This clone was picked up a small number of times. V usage is TRBV6-4 and J usage is TRBJ1-4; D gene unclear. Trimming shortened V by 5 bases and J by 0 bases, and 10 bases separated the two germline ends. The CDR3 covers 15 residues. Germline CDR1 MRHNA, CDR2 SNTAGT. CDR3 in DNA: TGTGCCAGCAGTTTAGTTGAAGCAACTAATGAAAAACTGTTTTTT. Its translation: CASSLVEATNEKLFF.

This chain connects TRBV7-2 to TRBJ1-1, with D perhaps TRBD1 (5 bases). Germline loops: CDR1 SGHTA, CDR2 FQGNSA. The V end lost 3 bases, the J end lost 5 bases, and 19 bases lay between the germline ends. The CDR3 spans 16 residues. CDR3 loop: CASSLAPRGGGTEAFF. The CDR3 nucleotides are TGTGCCAGCAGCTTGGCGCCGCGCGGGGGAGGGACTGAAGCTTTCTTT.

The rearrangement uses TRBV6-8 and TRBJ1-5, with 7 bases lining up with TRBD1. The ends lost 7 bases at V and 4 bases at J; junction bases unmatched: 13. The CDR3 runs to 16 residues. Germline V gene data show CDR1 as MNHGY and CDR2 as SAAAGT. The CDR3 bases are TGTGCCAGCAACATCAGGGGGAGGATCGGAAATCAGCCCCAGCATTTT. It encodes CASNIRGRIGNQPQHF.

The V and J genes are TRBV7-9 and TRBJ2-1; 8 bases match TRBD2. The CDR3 has 17 amino acids. The germline gives CDR1 SEHNR, CDR2 FQNEAQ (reference sequence). Unmatched junction bases numbered 14, after V lost 1 base and J lost 9 bases. The CDR3 loop reads CASSLVAGSPGGGEQFF. The DNA of the CDR3 is TGTGCCAGCAGCTTAGTAGCGGGATCCCCTGGTGGAGGTGAGCAGTTCTTC.

The chain recombines TRBV5-1 with TRBJ2-2; D ambiguous. Germline CDR1 and CDR2: SGHRS and YFSETQ. The CDR3 contains 16 residues. V gave up 1 base and J gave up 2 bases, with 12 bases separating them. The chain's CDR3 is CASSLNSPLNTGELFF. The CDR3 DNA sequence: TGCGCCAGCAGCTTGAACTCCCCTTTAAACACCGGGGAGCTGTTTTTT. The full variable domain, its missing parts supplied by reference TRBV5-1 and TRBJ2-2, is KAGVTQTPRYLIKTRGQQVTLSCSPISGHRSVSWYQQTPGQGLQFLFEYFSETQRNKGNFPGRFSGRQFSNSRSEMNVSTLELGDSALYLCASSLNSPLNTGELFFGEGSRLTVL.

Here the CDR3 reads CASSQGQGYEQYF. The CDR3 bases are TGTGCCAGCAGTCAAGGACAGGGCTACGAGCAGTACTTC. This chain uses TRBV28 with TRBJ2-7; TRBD1 aligns across 8 bases. J lost 3 bases, V lost 5 bases, and 3 bases had no gene match. Germline V gene sequence: CDR1 MDHEN, CDR2 SYDVKM. This CDR3 is built from 13 residues. Full variable domain (remainder filled in from reference TRBV28 and TRBJ2-7): DVKVTQSSRYLVKRTGEKVFLECVQDMDHENMFWYRQDPGLGLRLIYFSYDVKMKEKGDIPEGYSVSREKKERFSLILESASTNQTSMYLCASSQGQGYEQYFGPGTRLTVT.

The chain recombines TRBV19 with TRBJ2-7, with 7 positions matching TRBD2. This CDR3 has 14 residues. The germline V gene encodes CDR1 LNHDA and CDR2 SQIVND (reference sequence). The V and J ends lost 4 bases and 2 bases, in that order; junction bases with no gene match: 5. The CDR3 protein is CASSRSSGAYEQYF. As DNA, the CDR3 is TGTGCCAGTAGTAGGTCTAGCGGTGCCTACGAGCAGTACTTC.

This chain links TRBV27 with TRBJ2-7, with D uncertain. The CDR3 length is 13 residues. Germline CDR1 is MNHEY and CDR2 is SMNVEV (reference sequence). The ends were cut back, 9 bases at V and 2 bases at J, with 14 bases in the middle. The CDR3 reads CASIDLLTYEQYF. The CDR3 region has the DNA TGTGCCAGTATAGACTTGCTGACCTACGAGCAGTACTTC.